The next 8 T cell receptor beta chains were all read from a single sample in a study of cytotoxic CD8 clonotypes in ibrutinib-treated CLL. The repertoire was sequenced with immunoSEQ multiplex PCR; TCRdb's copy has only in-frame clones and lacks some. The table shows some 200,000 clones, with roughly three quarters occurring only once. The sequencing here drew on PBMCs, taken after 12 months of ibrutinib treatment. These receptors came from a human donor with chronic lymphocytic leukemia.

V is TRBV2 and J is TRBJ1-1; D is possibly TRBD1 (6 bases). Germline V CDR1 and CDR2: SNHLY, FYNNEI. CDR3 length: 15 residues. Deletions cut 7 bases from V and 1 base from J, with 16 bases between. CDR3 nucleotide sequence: TGTGCCAGCACCAGAAGGGGGAAGGGGAACACTGAAGCTTTCTTT. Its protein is CASTRRGKGNTEAFF.

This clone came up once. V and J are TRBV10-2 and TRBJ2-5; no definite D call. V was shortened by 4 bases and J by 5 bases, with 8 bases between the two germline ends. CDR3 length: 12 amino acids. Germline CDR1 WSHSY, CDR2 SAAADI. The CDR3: CASSAPAETQYF. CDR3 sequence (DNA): TGCGCCAGCAGTGCCCCCGCCGAGACCCAGTACTTC.

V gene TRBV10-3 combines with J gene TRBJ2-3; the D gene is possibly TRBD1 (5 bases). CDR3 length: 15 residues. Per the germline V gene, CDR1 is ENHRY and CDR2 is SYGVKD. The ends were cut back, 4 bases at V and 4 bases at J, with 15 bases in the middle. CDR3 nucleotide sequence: TGTGCCATCAGTGTGGGGCAGGGCGGACCAGATACGCAGTATTTT. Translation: CAISVGQGGPDTQYF.

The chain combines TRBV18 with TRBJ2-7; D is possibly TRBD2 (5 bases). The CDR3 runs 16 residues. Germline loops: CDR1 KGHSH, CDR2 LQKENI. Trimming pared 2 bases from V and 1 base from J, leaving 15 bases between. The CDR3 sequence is CASSPAGGGRSYEQYF. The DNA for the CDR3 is TGTGCCAGCTCACCAGCCGGCGGAGGTCGTTCCTACGAGCAGTACTTC.

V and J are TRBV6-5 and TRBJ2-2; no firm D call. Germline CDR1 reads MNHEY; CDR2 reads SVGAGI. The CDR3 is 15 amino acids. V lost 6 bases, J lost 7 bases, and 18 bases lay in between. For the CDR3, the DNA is TGTGCCAGCAGACAAACCGGGTCCTATTACGGGGAGCTGTTTTTT. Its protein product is CASRQTGSYYGELFF.

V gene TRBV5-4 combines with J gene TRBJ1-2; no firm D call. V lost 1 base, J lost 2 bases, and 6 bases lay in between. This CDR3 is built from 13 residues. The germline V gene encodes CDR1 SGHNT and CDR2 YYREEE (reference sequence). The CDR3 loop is CASSLPGNYGYTF. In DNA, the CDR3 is TGTGCCAGCAGCTTGCCCGGAAACTATGGCTACACCTTC.

CDR3 sequence: CASSRLGDRGVRDGYTF. The CDR3 DNA sequence: TGTGCCAGCAGCCGTCTTGGGGACAGGGGAGTAAGGGATGGCTACACCTTC. The chain combines TRBV14 with TRBJ1-2; 10 nucleotides align to TRBD1. The CDR3 runs 17 residues. The germline CDR1 and CDR2 sequences are SGHDN and FVKESK. With 4 bases clipped from V and 6 bases from J, the junction kept 14 bases outside the gene matches.

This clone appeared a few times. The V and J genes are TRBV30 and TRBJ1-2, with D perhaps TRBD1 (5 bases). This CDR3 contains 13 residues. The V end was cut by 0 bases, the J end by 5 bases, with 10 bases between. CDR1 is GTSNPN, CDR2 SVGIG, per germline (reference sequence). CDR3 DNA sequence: TGTGCCTGGAGTGTAAAAGGGGCTTATGGCTACACCTTC. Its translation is CAWSVKGAYGYTF.